The clone carrying this T cell receptor (beta chain) was observed a single time. Its antigen is undetermined. This entry is derived from a study of T cell responses to AZD1222 COVID-19 vaccine. Findings of the study overall: Spike was spanned by vaccine-associated CD4 TCRs, with dominance at 160-218 and 743-854. Most donors were white British and more were female, and clonal diversity was possibly underestimated. With two AZD1222 doses given, Spike-specific TCR breadth and depth both rose.

TCRdb's table, derived via immunoSEQ multiplex PCR, lists solely in-frame clones and lacks some. Of about 160,000 clones listed, over 75% were seen once; the top ten hold 3% to 3.5%. Both about-4-week and about-12-week second-dose recipients were combined. Losses at the gene ends were 3 bases for V and 0 bases for J; bases not matched to a gene: 4. CDR1 SGDLS and CDR2 YYNGEE come from the germline V gene. CDR3 length: 16 amino acids. Here the sequenced sample was peripheral blood, taken 28 days after the second AZD1222 dose. The clonotype comes from an adult who received the AZD1222 COVID-19 vaccine. J is TRBJ2-1 and V is TRBV9; 9 bases map to TRBD2. The CDR3 DNA reads TGTGCCAGCAGCGGCCTTAGCGGGAGCTCCTACAATGAGCAGTTCTTC. Amino acid sequence: CASSGLSGSSYNEQFF.